This TCR beta chain was sequenced for a study of blood T cell repertoires in COVID-19. Study-wide background: Spain, Italy and the United States supplied samples that represented acute and convalescent COVID-19. T cells, B-cell-depleted T cells, or PBMCs supplied cDNA or gDNA.

Authors' processing steps: Cell counts per sample came from amplifying reference gene primers. Produced via immunoSEQ multiplex PCR; TCRdb's table is partial and in-frame only. The V and J calls and clone size were taken over from that table, and D and trimming were inferred from the DNA. The profile shows roughly 220,000 clones, more than 75% of them singletons. Sequencing used peripheral blood. This receptor was identified in a man older than 75 with acute or convalescent COVID-19.

In DNA, the CDR3 is TGTGCCAGCAGCTTAAGGCTTGCAGGGCCCTCCTACAATGAGCAGTTCTTC. It codes for CASSLRLAGPSYNEQFF. The genes are TRBV7-2 and TRBJ2-1; possible D gene TRBD1, 5 bases. This CDR3 is built from 17 residues. V was trimmed by 2 bases and J by 0 bases, leaving 14 bases between them. Germline CDR1 is SGHTA and CDR2 is FQGNSA.